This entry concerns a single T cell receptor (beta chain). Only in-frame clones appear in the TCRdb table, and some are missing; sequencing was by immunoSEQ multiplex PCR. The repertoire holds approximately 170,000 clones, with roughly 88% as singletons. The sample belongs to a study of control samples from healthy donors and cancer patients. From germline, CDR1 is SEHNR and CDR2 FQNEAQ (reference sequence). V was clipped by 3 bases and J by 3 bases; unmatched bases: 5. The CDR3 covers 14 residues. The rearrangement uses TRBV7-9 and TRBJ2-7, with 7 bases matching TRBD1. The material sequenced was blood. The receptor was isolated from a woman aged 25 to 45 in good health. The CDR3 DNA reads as TGTGCCAGCAGCTTGTCCCGGACAGGCTACGAGCAGTACTTC. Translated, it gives CASSLSRTGYEQYF.